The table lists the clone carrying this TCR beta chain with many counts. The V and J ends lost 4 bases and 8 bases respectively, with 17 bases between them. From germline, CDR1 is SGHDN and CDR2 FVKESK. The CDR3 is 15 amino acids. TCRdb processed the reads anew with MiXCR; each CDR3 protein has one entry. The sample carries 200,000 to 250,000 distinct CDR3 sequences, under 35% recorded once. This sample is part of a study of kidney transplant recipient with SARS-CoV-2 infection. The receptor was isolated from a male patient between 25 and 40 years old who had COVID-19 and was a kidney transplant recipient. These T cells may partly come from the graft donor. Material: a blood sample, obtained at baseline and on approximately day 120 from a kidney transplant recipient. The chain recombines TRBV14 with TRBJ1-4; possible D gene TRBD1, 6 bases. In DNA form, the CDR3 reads TGTGCCAGCAGCCTTACCTTGGGGGCTGGGGAAAAACTGTTTTTT. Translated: CASSLTLGAGEKLFF.